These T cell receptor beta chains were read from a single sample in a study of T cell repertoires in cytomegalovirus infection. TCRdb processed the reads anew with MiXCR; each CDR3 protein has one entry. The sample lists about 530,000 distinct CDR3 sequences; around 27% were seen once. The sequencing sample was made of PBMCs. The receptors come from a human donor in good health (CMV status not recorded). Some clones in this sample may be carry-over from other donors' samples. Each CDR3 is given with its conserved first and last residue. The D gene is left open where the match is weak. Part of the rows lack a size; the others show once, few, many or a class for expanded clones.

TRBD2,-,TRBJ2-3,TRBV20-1,CSASPLAAHTDTQYF,TGCAGTGCTAGCCCACTAGCGGCGCACACAGATACGCAGTATTTT
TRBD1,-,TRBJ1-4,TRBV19,CASSMFGTDNEKLFF,TGTGCCAGTAGTATGTTCGGGACAGATAATGAAAAACTGTTTTTT
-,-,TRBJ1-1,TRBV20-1,CSAKVNTEAFF,TGCAGTGCTAAGGTGAACACTGAAGCTTTCTTT
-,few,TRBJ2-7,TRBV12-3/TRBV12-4,CASSTRQEGGYEQYF,TGTGCCAGCAGTACTAGACAGGAAGGTGGCTACGAGCAGTACTTC
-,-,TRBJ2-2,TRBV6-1,CASSKVGVWAGELFF,TGTGCCAGCTCCAAAGTGGGGGTATGGGCCGGGGAGCTGTTTTTT
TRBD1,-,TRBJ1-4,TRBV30,CAWTGQDATNEKLFF,TGTGCCTGGACCGGACAGGATGCAACTAATGAAAAACTGTTTTTT
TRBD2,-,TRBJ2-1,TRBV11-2,CASSLAGGGYEQFF,TGTGCCAGTTCACTAGCGGGAGGGGGATATGAGCAGTTCTTC
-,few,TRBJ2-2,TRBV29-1,CSVGGKVNTGELFF,TGCAGCGTTGGTGGGAAGGTCAACACCGGGGAGCTGTTTTTT
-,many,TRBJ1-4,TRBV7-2,CASSLNRATNEKLFF,TGTGCCAGCAGCTTGAACAGGGCAACTAATGAAAAACTGTTTTTT
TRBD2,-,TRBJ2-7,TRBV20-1,CSARDLFTSGPSSYEQYF,TGCAGTGCTAGAGATCTTTTTACTAGCGGACCGAGCTCCTACGAGCAGTACTTC
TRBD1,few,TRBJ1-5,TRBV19,CASSIVGQGRQPQHF,TGTGCCAGTAGTATAGTGGGACAGGGGCGTCAGCCCCAGCATTTT
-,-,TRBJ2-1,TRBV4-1,CASSQDQSRDQFF,TGCGCCAGCAGCCAAGATCAAAGCCGGGATCAGTTCTTC
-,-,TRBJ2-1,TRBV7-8,CASSSTVLNEQFF,TGTGCCAGCAGCTCCACGGTGTTGAATGAGCAGTTCTTC
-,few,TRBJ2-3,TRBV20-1,CSARTTIGTDTQYF,TGCAGTGCTCGCACTACCATTGGCACAGATACGCAGTATTTT
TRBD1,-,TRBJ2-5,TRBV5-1,CASAGGAKTQYF,TGCGCCAGTGCAGGGGGCGCGAAGACCCAGTACTTC
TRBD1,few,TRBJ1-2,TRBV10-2,CASRGDRGFGYTF,TGCGCCAGTCGGGGGGACAGGGGGTTTGGCTACACCTTC
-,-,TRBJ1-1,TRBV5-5,CASSGLINTEAFF,TGTGCCAGCTCCGGACTGATCAACACTGAAGCTTTCTTT
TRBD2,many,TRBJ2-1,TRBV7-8,CASGRIAGNEQFF,TGTGCCAGCGGTCGTATAGCGGGCAATGAGCAGTTCTTC
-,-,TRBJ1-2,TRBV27,CASSLPWTFRGYTF,TGTGCCAGCAGTTTGCCTTGGACATTTCGAGGCTACACCTTC
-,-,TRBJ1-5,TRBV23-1,CASSQGQGIGNQPQHF,TGCGCCAGCAGTCAAGGTCAAGGTATCGGCAATCAGCCCCAGCATTTT
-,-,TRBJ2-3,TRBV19,CASSPGIPIAQYF,TGTGCCAGTAGTCCAGGGATACCTATCGCGCAGTATTTT
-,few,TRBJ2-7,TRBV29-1,CSVTLQVSYEQYF,TGCAGCGTTACACTCCAGGTCTCCTACGAGCAGTACTTC
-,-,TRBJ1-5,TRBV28,CASSPGTRLQHF,TGTGCCAGCAGCCCAGGGACCAGGCTCCAGCATTTT
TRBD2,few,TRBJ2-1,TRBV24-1,CATSDLGAGGRLDEQFF,TGTGCCACCAGTGATTTGGGCGCGGGAGGGCGCTTAGATGAGCAGTTCTTC
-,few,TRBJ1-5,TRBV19,CASSTSGVSQPQHF,TGTGCCAGTAGCACATCCGGGGTATCCCAGCCCCAGCATTTT
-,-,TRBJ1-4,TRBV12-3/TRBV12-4,CASSFLQKTATNEKLFF,TGTGCCAGCAGTTTCCTTCAGAAAACCGCAACTAATGAAAAACTGTTTTTT
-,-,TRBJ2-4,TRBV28,CASSSRTVSAAKNIQYF,TGTGCCAGCAGTTCCCGGACAGTCTCTGCTGCCAAAAACATTCAGTACTTC
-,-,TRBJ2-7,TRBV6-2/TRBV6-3,CAGRTVASYEQYF,TGTGCCGGCCGGACAGTCGCTTCCTACGAGCAGTACTTC
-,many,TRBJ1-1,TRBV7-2,CASSSQVQVGAFF,TGTGCCAGCAGCTCCCAGGTCCAGGTCGGAGCTTTCTTT
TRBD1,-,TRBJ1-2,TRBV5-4,CASSPGQGNWYGYTF,TGTGCCAGCAGCCCGGGACAGGGTAATTGGTATGGCTACACCTTC
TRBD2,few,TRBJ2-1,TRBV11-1,CASSLWGTSGNEQFF,TGTGCCAGCAGCTTGTGGGGCACTAGCGGAAATGAGCAGTTCTTC
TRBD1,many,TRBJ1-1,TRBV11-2,CASSFRAGQGAIEAFF,TGTGCCAGCAGCTTCAGAGCCGGACAGGGGGCGATTGAAGCTTTCTTT
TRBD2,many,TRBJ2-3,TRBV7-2,CASSPGTSSADTQYF,TGTGCCAGCAGCCCGGGGACTAGTTCCGCAGATACGCAGTATTTT
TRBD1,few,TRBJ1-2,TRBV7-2,CASSLGGQGARGYGYTF,TGTGCCAGCAGCTTAGGGGGGCAGGGGGCGCGGGGCTATGGCTACACCTTC
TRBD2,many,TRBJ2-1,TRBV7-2,CASSFSGSIYNEQFF,TGTGCCAGCAGCTTCAGCGGGAGTATCTACAATGAGCAGTTCTTC
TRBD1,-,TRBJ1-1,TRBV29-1,CSVDGTDMNTEAFF,TGCAGCGTTGATGGGACAGACATGAACACTGAAGCTTTCTTT
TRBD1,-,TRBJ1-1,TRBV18,CASSPSKQGATEAFF,TGTGCCAGCTCACCATCAAAGCAGGGGGCCACTGAAGCTTTCTTT
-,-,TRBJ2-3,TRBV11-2,CASSLGHIGRNTDTQYF,TGTGCCAGCAGCTTAGGTCATATCGGACGGAACACAGATACGCAGTATTTT
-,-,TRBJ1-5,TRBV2,CASTPQKYNQPQHF,TGTGCCAGCACCCCGCAGAAATACAATCAGCCCCAGCATTTT
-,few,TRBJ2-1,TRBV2,CASTPRGTIDYNEQFF,TGTGCCAGCACTCCGCGGGGGACAATTGACTACAATGAGCAGTTCTTC
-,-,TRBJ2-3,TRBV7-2,CASSLVRLLQSTDTQYF,TGTGCCAGCAGCTTAGTCCGACTCCTCCAAAGCACAGATACGCAGTATTTT
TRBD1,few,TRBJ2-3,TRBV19,CASSMAGTGGTDTQYF,TGTGCCAGTAGTATGGCCGGGACAGGGGGCACAGATACGCAGTATTTT